These T cell receptor beta chains were read from a single sample in a study of blood T cell repertoires in COVID-19. Measured with immunoSEQ multiplex PCR; TCRdb has only the in-frame clones, and not every one. The sample holds some 170,000 clones; approximately 80% are singletons and the top ten take approximately 8%. Material: peripheral blood. The receptors come from a man aged 55 to 70 with acute or convalescent COVID-19. Each CDR3 is given with its conserved first and last residue. The order of the fields is J gene, V gene, clone size, D gene, CDR3 DNA, CDR3 protein. The D gene is left open where the match is weak. Part of the rows lack a size; the others show once, few, many or a class for expanded clones.

TRBJ2-7 | TRBV25-1 | few | TRBD1 | TGTGCCAGCAAAGATACAGGGGTTAGCGAGCAGTACTTC | CASKDTGVSEQYF
TRBJ2-4 | TRBV12-5 | . | TRBD1 | TGTGCTAGTGGACGAGGGACAGACCAAAACATTCAGTACTTC | CASGRGTDQNIQYF
TRBJ2-3 | TRBV30 | . | TRBD2 | TGTGCCTGGAAGACTAGCGGGGCCACAGATACGCAGTATTTT | CAWKTSGATDTQYF
TRBJ2-7 | TRBV2 | . | TRBD2 | TGTGCCAGCTCTGGGAGGGGCGGCTACGAGCAGTACTTC | CASSGRGGYEQYF
TRBJ1-6 | TRBV2 | . | TRBD1 | TGTGCCAGCAGGGACAGGGACAGCTCCTATAATTCACCCCTCCACTTT | CASRDRDSSYNSPLHF
TRBJ2-2 | TRBV3-1/TRBV3-2 | . | . | TGTGCCAGCAGCCACTGGGCCGACACCGGGGAGCTGTTTTTT | CASSHWADTGELFF
TRBJ1-3 | TRBV29-1 | once | TRBD1 | TGCAGCGTTCGGGGACAGGGGGAAAACACCATATATTTT | CSVRGQGENTIYF
TRBJ1-4 | TRBV7-9 | . | . | TGTGCCAGCAGCCCTCGCCCGGCACGGGGGAGAAGAGAAAAACTGTTTTTT | CASSPRPARGRREKLFF
TRBJ1-1 | TRBV4-1 | . | . | TGCGCCAGCAGCCAAGGTCAGCGATTGAACACTGAAGCTTTCTTT | CASSQGQRLNTEAFF
TRBJ2-3 | TRBV4-2 | once | . | TGTGCCAGCAGCCAAGATGGAGTGGGGGGGCCAATGGATACGCAGTATTTT | CASSQDGVGGPMDTQYF
TRBJ2-1 | TRBV12-3/TRBV12-4 | . | . | TGTGCCAGCACTCTATCCCTCGTCGGTGAGCAGTTCTTC | CASTLSLVGEQFF
TRBJ1-6 | TRBV7-3 | . | TRBD1 | TGTGCCAGCAGCCTAACAGGGGGCAAGGGCTCACCCCTCCACTTT | CASSLTGGKGSPLHF
TRBJ1-6 | TRBV19 | . | . | TGTGCCAGTAGTGGATCCATGGCGGTTTACTCCTATAATTCACCCCTCCACTTT | CASSGSMAVYSYNSPLHF
TRBJ1-2 | TRBV28 | once | . | TGTGCCAGCAGCACACCCGGGGGGGCGGGAGGCTACACCTTC | CASSTPGGAGGYTF
TRBJ1-5 | TRBV6-2/TRBV6-3 | . | . | TGTGCCAGCCGTTCGGGGGTGGCACACAATCAGCCCCAGCATTTT | CASRSGVAHNQPQHF
TRBJ1-1 | TRBV2 | few | TRBD1 | TGTGCCAGCAGAGTATCCGGGACAGGGGTGAGAGGCACTGAAGCTTTCTTT | CASRVSGTGVRGTEAFF
TRBJ2-3 | TRBV5-1 | . | TRBD1 | TGCGCCAGCAGCCGGGGACAGGCGGGCACAGATACGCAGTATTTT | CASSRGQAGTDTQYF
TRBJ1-4 | TRBV6-2/TRBV6-3 | . | . | TGTGCCAGCAGTTACTCCGGCAGGACTAATGAAAAACTGTTTTTT | CASSYSGRTNEKLFF
TRBJ2-7 | TRBV11-2 | . | TRBD1 | TGTGCCAGCAGCTTTGGACAGGGCTACGAGCAGTACTTC | CASSFGQGYEQYF
TRBJ2-4 | TRBV18 | . | TRBD2 | TGTGCCAGCTCACCGGGGGGGAACATTCAGTACTTC | CASSPGGNIQYF
TRBJ1-2 | TRBV19 | . | . | TGTGCCAGTACCCCCGAGAGGGGGGGCGGCTATGGCTACACCTTC | CASTPERGGGYGYTF
TRBJ2-7 | TRBV7-8 | . | TRBD2 | TGTGCCAGCAGCTTAGAGAGTAGCGGGGACTCCTACGAGCAGTACTTC | CASSLESSGDSYEQYF
TRBJ1-1 | TRBV10-2 | . | . | TGCGCCAGCACCGAACCAGGGAACACTGAAGCTTTCTTT | CASTEPGNTEAFF
TRBJ2-7 | TRBV5-6 | once | TRBD1 | TGTGCCAGCAGCTGGGGACAGGGTCCAAGTACCTACGAGCAGTACTTC | CASSWGQGPSTYEQYF
TRBJ2-7 | TRBV6-1 | . | TRBD1 | TGTGCCAGCAGTGAAAGGGACAGGACGACCTACGAGCAGTACTTC | CASSERDRTTYEQYF
TRBJ2-1 | TRBV24-1 | . | TRBD1 | TGTGCCACCAGTCCAACTGACAGGGGCCCAGGCAATGAGCAGTTCTTC | CATSPTDRGPGNEQFF
TRBJ1-4 | TRBV29-1 | . | TRBD1 | TGCAGCGTTGGGGACAGGGGGACTAATGAAAAACTGTTTTTT | CSVGDRGTNEKLFF
TRBJ2-2 | TRBV9 | . | TRBD1 | TGTGCCAGCAGCGTAGAGAGGGGGCGAGGCACCGGGGAGCTGTTTTTT | CASSVERGRGTGELFF
TRBJ2-7 | TRBV5-1 | . | TRBD1 | TGCGCCAGCAGCTTAAGCGGCAGGGGGCTCGAGCAGTACTTC | CASSLSGRGLEQYF
TRBJ1-1 | TRBV6-5 | once | . | TGTGCCGGTCAACAGGGATGGGACACTGAAGCTTTCTTT | CAGQQGWDTEAFF
TRBJ1-4 | TRBV15 | once | . | TGTGCCACCAGCAGAGACTTGAATGAAAAACTGTTTTTT | CATSRDLNEKLFF
TRBJ2-3 | TRBV24-1 | . | TRBD1 | TGTGCCACCAGTGATCGGTCCCGACAGGGGGGCACAGATACGCAGTATTTT | CATSDRSRQGGTDTQYF
TRBJ2-1 | TRBV18 | . | TRBD2 | TGTGCCAGCTCATCTGCGGGGGGCGTCTACAATGAGCAGTTCTTC | CASSSAGGVYNEQFF
TRBJ2-2 | TRBV25-1 | . | . | TGTGCCAGCAGTGGGATGACAGCCATGAACACCGGGGAGCTGTTTTTT | CASSGMTAMNTGELFF
TRBJ1-6 | TRBV24-1 | . | . | TGTGCCACATCGTCGGGGAATGATAATTCACCCCTCCACTTT | CATSSGNDNSPLHF
TRBJ1-1 | TRBV5-6 | few | . | TGTGCCAGCAGCTTGTTGGACAGGAACACTGAAGCTTTCTTT | CASSLLDRNTEAFF
TRBJ2-2 | TRBV28 | . | TRBD2 | TGTGCCAGCAGCCCCCCACCCGGACTAGGCGGGGAGCTGTTTTTT | CASSPPPGLGGELFF
TRBJ2-2 | TRBV12-3/TRBV12-4 | . | . | TGTGCCAGCACAAACACCGGGGAGCTGTTTTTT | CASTNTGELFF
TRBJ1-2 | TRBV3-1/TRBV3-2 | many | TRBD1 | TGTGCCAGCAGCCCAGAAGGGGGCAGGTCCTATGGCTACACCTTC | CASSPEGGRSYGYTF
TRBJ1-1 | TRBV18 | once | . | TGTGCCAGCTCACCCCGCGGTTCGAACACTGAAGCTTTCTTT | CASSPRGSNTEAFF